This is a list of T cell receptor beta chains from one sample in a study of shared clonotypes between healthy human individuals. The protocol was immunoSEQ multiplex PCR, while the TCRdb copy is restricted to in-frame clones and leaves out a portion. The sample includes about 600,000 clones, about 98% of them seen just once. Input material: naive CD8+ T cells sorted from blood. The receptors were sampled from a young man in good health. Each CDR3 is given with its conserved first and last residue. The D gene is left open where the match is weak. Clone sizes are given selectively: once, few, many, or a class where the clone is expanded.

>.|.|TRBV7-2|TRBJ2-3
CASSTLRPDTQYF
TGTGCCAGCAGCACCCTCCGCCCTGATACGCAGTATTTT
>.|.|TRBV7-3|TRBJ2-5
CASSSRGDGTDQETQYF
TGTGCCAGCAGCTCCAGGGGGGATGGGACGGACCAAGAGACCCAGTACTTC
>.|TRBD2|TRBV28|TRBJ2-5
CASRSPGLAETQYF
TGTGCCAGCAGATCCCCGGGACTAGCGGAGACCCAGTACTTC
>once|TRBD1|TRBV5-1|TRBJ2-7
CASSWRQGPWEQYF
TGCGCCAGCAGCTGGAGACAGGGTCCCTGGGAGCAGTACTTC
>.|.|TRBV5-1|TRBJ2-7
CASSPEGTLTYEQYF
TGCGCCAGCAGCCCAGAGGGAACGTTGACCTACGAGCAGTACTTC
>once|TRBD1|TRBV5-1|TRBJ2-1
CASRGTGEYNEQFF
TGCGCCAGCAGGGGGACAGGGGAGTACAATGAGCAGTTCTTC
>.|.|TRBV6-4|TRBJ2-1
CASSDFGGNEQFF
TGTGCCAGCAGTGACTTTGGGGGGAATGAGCAGTTCTTC
>.|.|TRBV5-1|TRBJ2-3
CASSLEGTQYF
TGCGCCAGCAGCTTGGAGGGTACGCAGTATTTT
>.|.|TRBV7-2|TRBJ2-3
CASSLVRLDTQYF
TGTGCCAGCAGCTTAGTGAGGTTAGATACGCAGTATTTT
>.|.|TRBV6-5|TRBJ2-3
CASSPRVASTDTQYF
TGTGCCAGCAGTCCCCGGGTTGCCAGCACAGATACGCAGTATTTT
>.|.|TRBV11-1|TRBJ2-2
CASSSRGLSDTGELFF
TGTGCCAGCAGCTCCCGGGGGCTAAGCGACACCGGGGAGCTGTTTTTT
>.|.|TRBV27|TRBJ1-4
CASGPTNEKLFF
TGTGCCAGCGGACCAACTAATGAAAAACTGTTTTTT
>.|.|TRBV6-1|TRBJ2-2
CASSEWGTGGFGELFF
TGTGCCAGCAGTGAATGGGGTACCGGGGGATTCGGGGAGCTGTTTTTT
>.|.|TRBV28|TRBJ2-7
CASSFSGIYEQYF
TGTGCCAGCAGTTTTTCGGGAATTTACGAGCAGTACTTC
>once|.|TRBV9|TRBJ1-2
CASRRFYGYTF
TGTGCCAGCCGGAGGTTCTATGGCTACACCTTC
>.|TRBD1|TRBV10-3|TRBJ2-7
CAISATGGLTPYEQYF
TGTGCCATCAGTGCTACAGGGGGCCTTACTCCCTACGAGCAGTACTTC